This passage covers 13 T cell receptor beta chains from one sample sequenced in a study of control samples from healthy donors and cancer patients. TCRdb's copy holds only in-frame clones and misses some; the assay was immunoSEQ multiplex PCR. The sample carries about 98,000 clones, over 60% recorded once. Sequences were obtained from blood. These receptors were obtained from a woman aged 25 to 39 in good health.

The rearrangement uses TRBV18 and TRBJ2-5; D call uncertain. With 2 bases removed from V and 4 bases from J, the gap between germline ends came to 8 bases. The CDR3 consists of 13 residues. Looked up from germline, CDR1 is KGHSH and CDR2 is LQKENI. Here the CDR3 reads CASSPWDRETQYF. The CDR3, as DNA: TGTGCCAGCTCACCATGGGATCGAGAGACCCAGTACTTC.

This clone was counted a few times. The rearrangement uses TRBV6-6 and TRBJ2-7; TRBD2 agrees at 7 bases. This CDR3 has 13 residues. J gave up 7 bases and V 7 bases, and 10 bases lay outside the gene matches. Germline assignment: CDR1 MNHNY and CDR2 SVGAGI (reference sequence). CDR3 protein: CASKNGEAGEQYF. CDR3 nucleotide sequence: TGTGCCAGCAAGAACGGGGAAGCGGGGGAGCAGTACTTC.

The chain employs TRBV9 and TRBJ2-5; 7 nucleotides agree with TRBD1. Trimming at V came to 4 bases and at J to 0 bases, leaving 6 bases not matched to a gene. CDR1 is SGDLS, CDR2 YYNGEE, per germline. The CDR3 has 15 residues. The CDR3 region is CASSTGDRHQETQYF. In DNA form, the CDR3 reads TGTGCCAGCAGCACCGGGGACAGACACCAAGAGACCCAGTACTTC. Full variable domain (remainder filled in from reference TRBV9 and TRBJ2-5): DSGVTQTPKHLITATGQRVTLRCSPRSGDLSVYWYQQSLDQGLQFLIQYYNGEERAKGNILERFSAQQFPDLHSELNLSSLELGDSALYFCASSTGDRHQETQYFGPGTRLLVL.

The rearrangement uses TRBV2 and TRBJ1-6; the match to TRBD1 covers 8 bases. Germline V lookup: CDR1 SNHLY, CDR2 FYNNEI. Losses at the gene ends were 6 bases for V and 10 bases for J; bases not matched to a gene: 5. The CDR3 is 13 amino acids. CDR3 sequence: CASRGTGSSPLHF. The CDR3 DNA reads as TGTGCCAGCAGGGGGACAGGTTCCTCACCCCTCCACTTT.

The chain is built from TRBV10-3 and TRBJ2-3; 10 nucleotides match TRBD2. Germline values: CDR1 ENHRY, CDR2 SYGVKD. V lost 6 bases and J lost 4; bases outside the gene matches: 4. The CDR3 has 14 residues. Here the CDR3 DNA reads TGTGCCATCAGGAGCGGGGGGGCCCCAGATACGCAGTATTTT. Amino acid sequence: CAIRSGGAPDTQYF.

This clone was counted only a few times. The rearrangement links TRBV4-3 to TRBJ1-2; D may be TRBD1 (5 bases). The V and J ends lost 0 bases and 3 bases respectively, with 11 bases between them. Germline CDR1 is LGHNA and CDR2 is YSLEER. The CDR3 runs to 15 residues. The CDR3 region has the DNA TGCGCCAGCAGCCAAGAAGGCAGGGTGGACTATGGCTACACCTTC. Residues: CASSQEGRVDYGYTF.

CDR3: CASSLLAGGDQETQYF. The CDR3 DNA reads TGTGCCAGCAGTCTACTAGCGGGGGGCGACCAAGAGACCCAGTACTTC. The chain is built from TRBV6-6 and TRBJ2-5, with 12 bases matching TRBD2. V lost 5 bases and J lost 0; bases outside the gene matches: 4. Germline CDR1 MNHNY, CDR2 SVGAGI (reference sequence). The CDR3 spans 16 residues.

V gene TRBV5-6 combines with J gene TRBJ1-2; weak D call: TRBD1 (6 bases). Germline lookup yields CDR1 SGHDT and CDR2 YYEEEE. The CDR3 contains 14 residues. V lost 2 bases to trimming and J lost 4 bases, with 12 bases between them. CDR3 residues: CASSFLDRSYGYTF. CDR3 bases: TGTGCCAGCAGCTTTCTAGACAGGAGCTATGGCTACACCTTC.

The V and J genes are TRBV6-1 and TRBJ2-7; 11 positions agree with TRBD2. CDR1 MNHNS and CDR2 SASEGT come from the germline V gene. The CDR3 runs to 14 residues. The V gene end was trimmed by 1 base and the J gene end by 6 bases; junction bases not matched to a gene: 2. CDR3 DNA sequence: TGTGCCAGCAGTGAAGTAGCGGGGGGGCTCGAGCAGTACTTC. Translating it yields CASSEVAGGLEQYF.

The chain carries TRBV4-1 and TRBJ1-5; D ambiguous. V lost 0 bases to trimming and J lost 4 bases, with 10 bases between them. The CDR3 is made up of 15 amino acids. Germline V gene sequence: CDR1 MGHRA, CDR2 YSYEKL. The CDR3 loop reads CASSQEVWRNQPQHF. CDR3 DNA sequence: TGCGCCAGCAGCCAAGAAGTCTGGCGGAATCAGCCCCAGCATTTT.

The chain uses TRBV11-3 and TRBJ2-2; D is unresolved. CDR1 is SGHNT, CDR2 YENEEA, per germline. CDR3 size: 12 residues. V was cut by 5 bases and J by 7 bases, with 8 bases left in between. In DNA form, the CDR3 reads TGTGCCAGCAGCGCGTCAGTCGGGGAGCTGTTTTTT. It encodes CASSASVGELFF.

The rearrangement joins TRBV9 to TRBJ1-4; D call uncertain. Germline V lookup: CDR1 SGDLS, CDR2 YYNGEE. The CDR3 has 14 amino acids. V lost 2 bases and J 0 bases, leaving 5 bases between the germline ends. The CDR3 protein is CASSVQATNEKLFF. DNA for the CDR3: TGTGCCAGCAGCGTTCAGGCAACTAATGAAAAACTGTTTTTT. The full variable domain, completed using reference TRBV9 and TRBJ1-4, is DSGVTQTPKHLITATGQRVTLRCSPRSGDLSVYWYQQSLDQGLQFLIQYYNGEERAKGNILERFSAQQFPDLHSELNLSSLELGDSALYFCASSVQATNEKLFFGSGTQLSVL.

The chain recombines TRBV14 with TRBJ2-7; D is perhaps TRBD2 (6 bases). Between the trimmed V and J ends, which lost 2 bases and 2 bases, there was a span of 7 bases. The CDR3 is made up of 13 amino acids. Germline V gene lookup returns CDR1 SGHDN and CDR2 FVKESK. The CDR3 bases are TGTGCCAGCAGCCAATGGGGGGCCTACGAGCAGTACTTC. Its translation: CASSQWGAYEQYF. Full variable domain (outside the CDR3, taken from reference TRBV14 and TRBJ2-7): EAGVTQFPSHSVIEKGQTVTLRCDPISGHDNLYWYRRVMGKEIKFLLHFVKESKQDESGMPNNRFLAERTGGTYSTLKVQPAELEDSGVYFCASSQWGAYEQYFGPGTRLTVT.